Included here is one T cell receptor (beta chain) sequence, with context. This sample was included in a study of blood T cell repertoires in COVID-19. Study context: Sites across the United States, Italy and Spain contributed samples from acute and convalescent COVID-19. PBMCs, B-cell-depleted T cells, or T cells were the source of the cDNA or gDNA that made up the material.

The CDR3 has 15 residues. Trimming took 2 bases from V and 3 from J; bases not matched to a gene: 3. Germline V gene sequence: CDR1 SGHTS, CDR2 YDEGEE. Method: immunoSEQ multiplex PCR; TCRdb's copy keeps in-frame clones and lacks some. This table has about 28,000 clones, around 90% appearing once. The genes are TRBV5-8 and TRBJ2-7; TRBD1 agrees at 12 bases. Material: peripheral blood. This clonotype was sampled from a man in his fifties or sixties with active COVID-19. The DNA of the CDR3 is TGTGCCAGCAGCTTTGGGACAGGGGGCATCTACGAGCAGTACTTC. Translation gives CASSFGTGGIYEQYF. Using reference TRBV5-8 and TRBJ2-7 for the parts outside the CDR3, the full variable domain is EAGVTQSPTHLIKTRGQQATLRCSPISGHTSVYWYQQALGLGLQFLLWYDEGEERNRGNFPPRFSGRQFPNYSSELNVNALELEDSALYLCASSFGTGGIYEQYFGPGTRLTVT.